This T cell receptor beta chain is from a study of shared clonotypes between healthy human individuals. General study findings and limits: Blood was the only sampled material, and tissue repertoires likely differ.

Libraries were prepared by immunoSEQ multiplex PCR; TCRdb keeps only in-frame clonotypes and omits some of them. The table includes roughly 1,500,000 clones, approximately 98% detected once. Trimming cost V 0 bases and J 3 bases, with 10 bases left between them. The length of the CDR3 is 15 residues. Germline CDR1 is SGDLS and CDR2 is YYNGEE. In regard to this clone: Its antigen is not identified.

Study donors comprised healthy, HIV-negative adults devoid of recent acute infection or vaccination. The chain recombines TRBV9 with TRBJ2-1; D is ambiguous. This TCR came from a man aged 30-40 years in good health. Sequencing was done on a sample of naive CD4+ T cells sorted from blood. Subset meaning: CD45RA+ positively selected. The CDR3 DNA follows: TGTGCCAGCAGCGTAGCTACTACCAGCTACAATGAGCAGTTCTTC. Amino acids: CASSVATTSYNEQFF.